This TCR beta chain was observed in a study of Ad26.COV2.S vaccination and SARS-CoV-2 variants. Study as a whole: The authors gave Ad26.COV2.S intramuscularly, either once or twice 56 days apart.

V was shortened by 2 bases and J by 6 bases, with 1 base between the two germline ends. The CDR3 totals 11 residues. From germline, CDR1 is SEHNR and CDR2 FQNEAQ (reference sequence). The protocol was immunoSEQ multiplex PCR, while the TCRdb copy is restricted to in-frame clones and leaves out a portion. This repertoire shows about 680,000 clones, more than 80% found once; its top ten account for approximately 1.5%. Described treatment: 19 received Ad26.COV2.S at low or high dose, single or two shots; about 5 received placebo; per-sample allocation not given. It was on day 63 after the first vaccine or placebo injection that samples were taken. Adults aged 18-55 years in Boston included the donor.

The chain carries TRBV7-9 and TRBJ1-4; D gene uncertain. The origin of this receptor is a person between 18 and 59 years old who received the Ad26.COV2.S COVID-19 vaccine or a placebo. The source was peripheral blood, collected in a trial of Ad26.COV2.S vaccine versus placebo. The CDR3 nucleotides are TGTGCCAGCAGCTTACATGAAAAACTGTTTTTT. Encoded protein: CASSLHEKLFF.